This T cell receptor (beta chain) was recovered during a study of blood T cell repertoires in COVID-19. Across the whole study: Samples of COVID-19 (acute and convalescent) were obtained from the United States, Italy and Spain. Nucleic acid was either cDNA or gDNA, and it came from T cells, B-cell-depleted T cells, or PBMCs.

Profiling relied on immunoSEQ multiplex PCR, and the TCRdb table lists in-frame clones only, not all of them. The table shows about 400,000 clones, with 80% to 90% occurring only once. V was clipped by 7 bases and J by 3 bases, with 15 bases between them. Per germline, CDR1 SQVTM and CDR2 ANQGSEA. The CDR3 loop spans 13 amino acids. The genes are TRBV29-1 and TRBJ1-2; possible D gene TRBD1, 5 bases. The sequencing input was peripheral blood. This clonotype was obtained from a man aged 35-49 years with acute or convalescent COVID-19. In DNA form, the CDR3 reads TGCAGCGCCGCCCCGGGGGGGGACTATGGCTACACCTTC. This encodes CSAAPGGDYGYTF.